The 15 T cell receptor beta chains reported below all come from one sample, sequenced in a study of cytomegalovirus exposure and HLA in healthy donors. The primer mix had 60 Vbeta and 13 Jbeta primers. Only in-frame clones appear in the TCRdb table, and some are missing; sequencing was by immunoSEQ multiplex PCR. This table has approximately 140,000 clones, roughly three quarters appearing once. Material: PBMCs. The source of these receptors is a middle-aged woman in good health and CMV-seropositive.

The table lists this clone with a count of one. The chain carries TRBV19 and TRBJ1-6; the D gene is possibly TRBD1 (5 bases). Germline lookup yields CDR1 LNHDA and CDR2 SQIVND (reference sequence). V gave up 2 bases and J gave up 9 bases, with 11 bases separating them. The CDR3 extends over 14 amino acids. Written as DNA, the CDR3 is TGTGCCAGTAGTATACCCAGGGTCGGTTCACCCCTCCACTTT. It encodes CASSIPRVGSPLHF.

The V call is TRBV29-1, the J call TRBJ1-3; 7 nucleotides match TRBD1. Germline V CDR1 and CDR2: SQVTM, ANQGSEA. There are 15 residues in the CDR3. V gave up 3 bases and J gave up 0 bases; unmatched junction bases: 5. The DNA for the CDR3 is TGCAGCGTTGAGGGGACAGACTTCTCTGGAAACACCATATATTTT. This encodes CSVEGTDFSGNTIYF.

The chain combines TRBV2 with TRBJ1-1, with a weak D call TRBD1 (5 bases). Trimming removed 2 bases at V and 10 bases at J, with 20 bases between. This CDR3 is built from 15 residues. Germline loops: CDR1 SNHLY, CDR2 FYNNEI. In nucleotides, the CDR3 is TGTGCCAGCAGTGAACTTTTTTATTCGGCAGGGATAGCTTTCTTT. It yields the protein CASSELFYSAGIAFF. The full variable domain, its missing parts supplied by reference TRBV2 and TRBJ1-1, is EPEVTQTPSHQVTQMGQEVILRCVPISNHLYFYWYRQILGQKVEFLVSFYNNEISEKSEIFDDQFSVERPDGSNFTLKIRSTKLEDSAMYFCASSELFYSAGIAFFGQGTRLTVV.

The chain joins TRBV30 to TRBJ2-7; TRBD2 agrees at 8 bases. J was trimmed by 6 bases and V by 6 bases; bases with no gene match: 16. Germline V lookup: CDR1 GTSNPN, CDR2 SVGIG (reference sequence). This CDR3 contains 15 residues. The CDR3 spells CACPSRGGGLTEQYF. Here the CDR3 DNA reads TGTGCCTGCCCTTCTCGGGGCGGGGGGCTGACCGAGCAGTACTTC.

The CDR3 is CATSRDRLGSGGPSYEQYF. CDR3 nucleotide sequence: TGTGCCACCAGCAGAGATAGGCTGGGAAGCGGGGGCCCCTCCTACGAGCAGTACTTC. The chain couples TRBV15 to TRBJ2-5; 8 bases agree with TRBD2. The DNA end lines up better with TRBJ2-7; the J call may be wrong. Germline CDR1 is LNHNV and CDR2 is YYDKDF (reference sequence). The CDR3 spans 19 residues.

The gene calls are TRBV5-1 and TRBJ2-3; 8 bases are a match to TRBD1. Germline V lookup: CDR1 SGHRS, CDR2 YFSETQ. Trimming at V came to 4 bases and at J to 7 bases, leaving 11 bases not matched to a gene. The CDR3 runs to 15 residues. The CDR3 region has the DNA TGCGCCAGCAGCGCGCAAGACAGGGGCTCAAATACGCAGTATTTT. Protein: CASSAQDRGSNTQYF.

V gene TRBV25-1 combines with J gene TRBJ2-7; D possibly corresponds to TRBD2 (6 bases). Germline V lookup: CDR1 MGHDK, CDR2 SYGVNS. The CDR3 has 16 residues. Trimming cost V 3 bases and J 6 bases, with 21 bases left between them. The DNA of the CDR3 is TGTGCCAGCAGTGACAGTTTGCTAGCCGGGGGAAGCGAGCAGTACTTC. Residues: CASSDSLLAGGSEQYF.

The V call is TRBV2, the J call TRBJ2-5; TRBD1 matches 7 bases. Unmatched junction bases numbered 9, after V lost 6 bases and J lost 2 bases. The CDR3 has 15 residues. Germline lookup yields CDR1 SNHLY and CDR2 FYNNEI. The CDR3 sequence: CASSLTGGQQETQYF. The DNA for the CDR3 is TGTGCCAGCAGCCTAACTGGGGGACAGCAAGAGACCCAGTACTTC.

The chain combines TRBV19 with TRBJ1-1, with TRBD1 as a possible D gene (5 bases). V lost 4 bases to trimming and J lost 2 bases, with 8 bases between them. The CDR3 extends over 13 amino acids. Germline V gene data show CDR1 as LNHDA and CDR2 as SQIVND (reference sequence). The CDR3 DNA is TGTGCCAGTAGTACGACAGCCAACACTGAAGCTTTCTTT. Translated, it gives CASSTTANTEAFF.

The chain has TRBV5-4 and TRBJ2-5; D might be TRBD2 (7 bases). Trimming cost V 0 bases and J 1 base, with 16 bases left between them. The germline gives CDR1 SGHNT, CDR2 YYREEE (reference sequence). The CDR3 is made up of 17 amino acids. The CDR3 DNA reads TGTGCCAGCAGCTTGGAGGGGGTAGCGGGCTTCCAAGAGACCCAGTACTTC. Protein product: CASSLEGVAGFQETQYF. Complete variable domain (other parts from reference TRBV5-4 and TRBJ2-5): ETGVTQSPTHLIKTRGQQVTLRCSSQSGHNTVSWYQQALGQGPQFIFQYYREEENGRGNFPPRFSGLQFPNYSSELNVNALELDDSALYLCASSLEGVAGFQETQYFGPGTRLLVL.

This clone has only one observation. The CDR3 loop is CASSPGFSLDQPQHF. The CDR3 DNA sequence: TGTGCCAGCAGTCCAGGGTTTAGTCTTGATCAGCCCCAGCATTTT. This chain uses TRBV6-5 with TRBJ1-5; perhaps TRBD1 as D (5 bases). V dropped 5 bases and J dropped 5 bases, with 16 bases sitting between them. The CDR3 extends over 15 amino acids. Germline assignment: CDR1 MNHEY and CDR2 SVGAGI.

CDR3 in amino acids: CASSQDRDYGYTF. CDR3 sequence (DNA): TGTGCCAGCAGTCAGGACAGGGACTATGGCTACACCTTC. The chain joins TRBV2 to TRBJ1-2, with 8 bases that match TRBD1. CDR1 and CDR2 from the germline V gene are SNHLY and FYNNEI. V gave up 5 bases and J gave up 3 bases; unmatched junction bases: 2. This CDR3 has 13 amino acids.

This sequence joins TRBV10-2 and TRBJ2-7, with no clear D. CDR1 WSHSY and CDR2 SAAADI come from the germline V gene. The V and J ends lost 3 bases and 5 bases respectively, with 8 bases between them. The length of the CDR3 is 12 residues. This CDR3 is CASSDNRNEQYF. DNA of the CDR3: TGCGCCAGCAGTGATAATAGAAACGAGCAGTACTTC.

A single count supports this clone. V usage is TRBV4-1 and J usage is TRBJ2-2, with 8 bases aligning to TRBD1. This CDR3 contains 15 residues. Losses at the gene ends were 5 bases for V and 7 bases for J; bases not matched to a gene: 9. Looked up from germline, CDR1 is MGHRA and CDR2 is YSYEKL. CDR3 nucleotide sequence: TGCGCCAGCAGCTTCCTAGACAGGGGAAGCGGGGAGCTGTTTTTT. This translates into CASSFLDRGSGELFF.

The chain recombines TRBV2 with TRBJ2-3; 9 bases align to TRBD1. CDR1 and CDR2 from the germline V gene are SNHLY and FYNNEI. Unmatched junction bases numbered 2, after V lost 4 bases and J lost 0 bases. This CDR3 has 15 amino acids. In nucleotides, the CDR3 is TGTGCCAGCAGTGGGACAGGGGTTAGCACAGATACGCAGTATTTT. This translates into CASSGTGVSTDTQYF.